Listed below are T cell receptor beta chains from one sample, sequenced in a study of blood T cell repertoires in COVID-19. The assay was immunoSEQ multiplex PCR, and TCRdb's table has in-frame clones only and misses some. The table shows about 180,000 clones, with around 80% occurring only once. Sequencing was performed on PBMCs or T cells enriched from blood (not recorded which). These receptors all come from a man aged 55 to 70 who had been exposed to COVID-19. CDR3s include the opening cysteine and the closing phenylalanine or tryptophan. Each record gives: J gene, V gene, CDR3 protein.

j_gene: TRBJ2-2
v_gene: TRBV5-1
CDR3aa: CASSLTGKNTGELFF

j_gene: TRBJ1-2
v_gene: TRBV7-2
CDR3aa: CASSVGVNYGYTF

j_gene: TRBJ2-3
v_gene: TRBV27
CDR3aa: CASSLFFGGKTDTQYF

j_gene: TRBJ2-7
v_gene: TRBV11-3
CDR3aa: CASSSLQGVFSYEQYF

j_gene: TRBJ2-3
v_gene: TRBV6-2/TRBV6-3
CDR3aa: CASSYLTGTSGRRGTDTQYF

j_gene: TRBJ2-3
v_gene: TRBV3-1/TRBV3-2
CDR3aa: CASSPSSSGSSTQYF

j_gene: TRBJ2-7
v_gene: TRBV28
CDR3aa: CASSFPGPASGIGQLYF

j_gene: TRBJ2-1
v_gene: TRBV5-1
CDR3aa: CASSAGLRHNEQFF

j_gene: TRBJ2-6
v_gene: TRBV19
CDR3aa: CASSMPGAGANVLTF

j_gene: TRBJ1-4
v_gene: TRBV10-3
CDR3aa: CAISDRGNREKLFF

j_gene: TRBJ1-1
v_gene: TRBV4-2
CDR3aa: CASSQDVGQLNTEAFF

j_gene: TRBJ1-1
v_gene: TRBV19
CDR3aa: CASSIGVGRSLNTEAFF

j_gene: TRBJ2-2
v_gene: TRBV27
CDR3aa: CASSSYSYTGELFF

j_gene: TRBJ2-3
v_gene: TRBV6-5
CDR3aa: CASRDSGRAGTQYF

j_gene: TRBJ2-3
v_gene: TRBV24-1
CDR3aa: CATSDFGDFGVRIRDRGPDTQYF

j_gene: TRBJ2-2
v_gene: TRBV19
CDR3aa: CASSMNKLTSGTGELFF

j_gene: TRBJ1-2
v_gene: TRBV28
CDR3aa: CASRKQGADYGYTF

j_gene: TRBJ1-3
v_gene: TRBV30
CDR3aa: CAWSVLLPSGNTIYF

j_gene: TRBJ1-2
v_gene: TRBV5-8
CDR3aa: CASSLVSGTGGSGYGYTF

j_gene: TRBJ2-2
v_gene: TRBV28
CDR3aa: CASSSGTGDTGELFF

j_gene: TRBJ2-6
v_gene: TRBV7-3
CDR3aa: CASSARGQGAKGANVLTF

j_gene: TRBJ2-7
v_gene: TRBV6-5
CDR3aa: CASSFPTRRRSYEQYF